This T cell receptor (beta chain) emerged from a study of Ad26.COV2.S vaccination and SARS-CoV-2 variants. This clone was detected once. Indicated treatment: roughly 18 received Ad26.COV2.S at low or high dose, single or two shots; about 5 received placebo; per-sample allocation not given. Following the first vaccine or placebo injection, samples were taken on day 63. Clones were sequenced by immunoSEQ multiplex PCR, and TCRdb holds only the in-frame ones, with some missing. In the table there are hundreds of thousands of clones, 80% to 90% of which are singletons. Here the sequenced sample was peripheral blood, taken in a trial of Ad26.COV2.S vaccine versus placebo. This TCR was recovered from a person aged 18 to 65 who received the Ad26.COV2.S COVID-19 vaccine or a placebo.

The CDR3 protein is CASSLVGRDGPLHF. In DNA form, the CDR3 reads TGCGCCAGCAGCTTGGTAGGCAGGGATGGACCCCTCCACTTT. This chain links TRBV5-1 with TRBJ1-6; TRBD1 might be the D (5 bases). Trimming removed 0 bases at V and 12 bases at J, with 13 bases between. The CDR3 extends over 14 amino acids. Germline lookup yields CDR1 SGHRS and CDR2 YFSETQ.